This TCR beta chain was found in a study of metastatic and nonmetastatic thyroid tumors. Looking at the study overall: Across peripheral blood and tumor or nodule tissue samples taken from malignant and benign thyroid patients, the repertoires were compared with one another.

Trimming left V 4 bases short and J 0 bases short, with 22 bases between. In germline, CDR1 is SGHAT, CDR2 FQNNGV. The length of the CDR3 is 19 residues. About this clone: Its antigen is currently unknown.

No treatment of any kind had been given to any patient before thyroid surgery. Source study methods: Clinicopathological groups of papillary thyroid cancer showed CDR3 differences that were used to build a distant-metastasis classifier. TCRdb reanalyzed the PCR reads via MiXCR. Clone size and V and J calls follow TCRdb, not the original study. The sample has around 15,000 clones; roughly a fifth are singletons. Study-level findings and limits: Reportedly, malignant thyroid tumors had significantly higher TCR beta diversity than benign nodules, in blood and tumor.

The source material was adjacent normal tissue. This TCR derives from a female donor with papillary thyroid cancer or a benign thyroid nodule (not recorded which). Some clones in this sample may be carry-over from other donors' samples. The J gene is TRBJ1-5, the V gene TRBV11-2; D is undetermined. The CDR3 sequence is CASSSLLGTVKDSNQPQHF. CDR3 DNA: TGTGCCAGCAGCTCGTTACTGGGAACAGTAAAGGATAGCAATCAGCCCCAGCATTTT.